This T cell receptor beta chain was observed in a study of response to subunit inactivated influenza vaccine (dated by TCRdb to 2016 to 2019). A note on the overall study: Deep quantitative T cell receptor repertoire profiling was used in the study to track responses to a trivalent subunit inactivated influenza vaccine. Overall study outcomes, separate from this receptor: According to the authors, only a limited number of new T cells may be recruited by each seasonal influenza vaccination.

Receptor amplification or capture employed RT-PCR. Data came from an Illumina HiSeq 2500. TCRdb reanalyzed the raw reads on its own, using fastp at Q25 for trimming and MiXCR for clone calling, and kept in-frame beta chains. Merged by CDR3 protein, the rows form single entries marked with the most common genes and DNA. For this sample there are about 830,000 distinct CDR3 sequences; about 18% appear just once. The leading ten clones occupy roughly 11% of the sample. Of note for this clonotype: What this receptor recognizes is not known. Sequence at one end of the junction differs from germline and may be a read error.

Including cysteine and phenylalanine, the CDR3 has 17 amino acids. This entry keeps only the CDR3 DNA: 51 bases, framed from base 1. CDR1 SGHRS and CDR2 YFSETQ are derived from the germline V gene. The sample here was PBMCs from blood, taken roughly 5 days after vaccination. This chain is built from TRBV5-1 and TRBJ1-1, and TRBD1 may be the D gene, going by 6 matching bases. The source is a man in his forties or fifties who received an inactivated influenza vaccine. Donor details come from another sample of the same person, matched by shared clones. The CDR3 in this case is CVSSAKLTGMGNTEAFF. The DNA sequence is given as TGCGTCAGCAGCGCTAAACTAACAGGGATGGGGAACACTGAAGCTTTCTTT.